Presented here are 12 T cell receptor beta chains from one specimen sequenced in a study of TIL therapy for anti-PD-1-resistant metastatic lung cancer. The immunoSEQ assay was v3. This table comes from immunoSEQ multiplex PCR, and its TCRdb copy is limited to in-frame clones, with some not included. The sample includes 10,000 or so clones, 50% to 65% of them seen just once. Time point denoted: pre-treatment sample, taken before nivolumab and TIL therapy. Most excised metastases sampled were pleural nodules or supraclavicular lymph nodes. The material was tumor tissue, obtained at baseline. All receptors derive from a person aged 25 to 85 with non-small cell lung cancer.

As for this clone: Other nucleotide sequences in the sample specify the same CDR3. V gene TRBV19 combines with J gene TRBJ2-1; 9 bases are a match to TRBD2. CDR1 is LNHDA and CDR2 is SQIVND in the germline V gene (reference sequence). The CDR3 consists of 15 residues. With V trimmed by 7 bases and J by 9 bases, 13 bases remained unmatched. The DNA of the CDR3 is TGTGCCAGTAAATTCGTGGGGGCGGGAGGGGGTGAGCAGTTCTTC. This translates into CASKFVGAGGGEQFF.

In this sample, this clone turned up a few times. This rearrangement joins TRBV5-1 to TRBJ2-7, with D possibly TRBD2 on 5 matching bases. The germline gives CDR1 SGHRS, CDR2 YFSETQ. Trimming shortened V by 0 bases and J by 6 bases, and 7 bases separated the two germline ends. This CDR3 spans 12 amino acids. CDR3 nucleotide sequence: TGCGCCAGCAGCTTGGGAGGGAGCGAGCAGTACTTC. Protein product: CASSLGGSEQYF.

The chain employs TRBV30 and TRBJ2-3, with TRBD1 matching 12 bases. This CDR3 spans 18 amino acids. Germline V gene sequence: CDR1 GTSNPN, CDR2 SVGIG (reference sequence). CDR3 in amino acids: CAGGEDQGQGAFTDTQYF. CDR3 sequence (DNA): TGTGCTGGAGGAGAGGACCAGGGACAGGGGGCCTTCACAGATACGCAGTATTTT.

The chain uses TRBV5-5 and TRBJ1-1; possible D gene TRBD1, 6 bases. The CDR3 sequence is 14 residues long. CDR1 and CDR2 (germline): SGHKS, YYEKEE (reference sequence). V lost 4 bases to trimming and J lost 1 base, with 11 bases between them. The CDR3 DNA sequence: TGTGCCAGCAGCATTGGGACATGGAACACTGAAGCTTTCTTT. Translating it yields CASSIGTWNTEAFF.

This clone was detected a few times. V usage is TRBV5-6 and J usage is TRBJ2-2; 9 bases line up with TRBD1. V trimming: 0 bases; J trimming: 2 bases; junction bases outside the gene matches: 5. The CDR3 contains 17 residues. In germline, CDR1 is SGHDT, CDR2 YYEEEE. The CDR3 is CASSLDRGPANTGELFF. CDR3 bases: TGTGCCAGCAGCTTGGACAGGGGGCCGGCCAACACCGGGGAGCTGTTTTTT.

This chain uses TRBV30 with TRBJ1-6; no reliable D call. Germline CDR1 and CDR2: GTSNPN and SVGIG (reference sequence). V dropped 2 bases and J dropped 4 bases, with 15 bases sitting between them. The CDR3 has 16 residues. The CDR3 loop reads CAWSNGVDSYNSPLHF. CDR3 coding DNA: TGTGCCTGGAGTAACGGGGTGGATAGTTATAATTCACCCCTCCACTTT.

The chain carries TRBV6-5 and TRBJ1-1; perhaps TRBD1 as D (5 bases). This CDR3 has 14 residues. Trimming removed 2 bases at V and 1 base at J, with 8 bases between. Germline loops: CDR1 MNHEY, CDR2 SVGAGI. The CDR3 bases are TGTGCCAGCAGTTACGGGGGAGGGAACACTGAAGCTTTCTTT. It translates to CASSYGGGNTEAFF.

This clone was seen a few times. This chain joins TRBV6-6 and TRBJ1-3; TRBD1 matches at 7 bases. The length of the CDR3 is 14 residues. V lost 6 bases, J lost 3 bases, and 5 bases stayed unmatched. CDR1 and CDR2 (germline): MNHNY, SVGAGI (reference sequence). CDR3 loop: CASRLQGSGNTIYF. Written as DNA, the CDR3 is TGTGCCAGCAGATTACAGGGGAGTGGAAACACCATATATTTT.

The chain is built from TRBV4-1 and TRBJ2-3; perhaps D is TRBD1 or TRBD2 (5 bases each). The V end lost 1 base, the J end lost 3 bases, and 20 bases lay between the germline ends. Germline-derived CDR1 and CDR2 are MGHRA and YSYEKL. The CDR3 totals 18 residues. CDR3 nucleotide sequence: TGCGCCAGCAGCCAAGGGTCGGGACGCACCTTCGTAACAGATACGCAGTATTTT. Protein product: CASSQGSGRTFVTDTQYF.

This chain joins TRBV6-1 and TRBJ1-1; 11 bases line up with TRBD1. CDR3 length equals 15 residues. J gave up 4 bases and V 1 base, and 2 bases lay outside the gene matches. Germline V gives CDR1 MNHNS, CDR2 SASEGT. The chain's CDR3 is CASSEEGTGGTEAFF. Here the CDR3 DNA reads TGTGCCAGCAGTGAAGAAGGGACAGGGGGCACTGAAGCTTTCTTT.

In this sample, this clone turned up a few times. V and J are TRBV19 and TRBJ2-2; 12 bases line up with TRBD1. CDR1 LNHDA and CDR2 SQIVND come from the germline V gene (reference sequence). The CDR3 runs 18 residues. Germline trimming cut 9 bases from V and 4 bases from J; bases unmatched to any gene: 15. DNA for the CDR3: TGTGCCAGGGGTGGAGGGACAGGGGGCCTCTACCGCACCGGGGAGCTGTTTTTT. Protein product: CARGGGTGGLYRTGELFF.

The chain couples TRBV11-2 to TRBJ2-2, with D unclear. The germline V gene encodes CDR1 SGHAT and CDR2 FQNNGV. CDR3 length: 17 amino acids. With 3 bases removed from V and 2 bases from J, the gap between germline ends came to 16 bases. CDR3 region: CASSFPILTTNTGELFF. The CDR3 region has the DNA TGTGCCAGCAGCTTTCCGATACTAACGACTAACACCGGGGAGCTGTTTTTT.